These T cell receptor beta chains were read from a single sample in a study of OX40 agonist ivuxolimab in advanced cancers. Sequencing was performed with immunoSEQ multiplex PCR; in TCRdb, only in-frame clones are kept and a portion is missing. The data show 72,000 or so clones, about four fifths seen once. The source material was CD4+ or CD8+ T cells sorted from blood, sampled in a trial of the OX40 agonist ivuxolimab. The receptors shown here come from an adult with an advanced solid tumor such as melanoma, head and neck, liver or kidney cancer. Each CDR3 is given with its conserved first and last residue. D genes are given only for firm matches. The size of a clone is reported for some rows only, either as once, few or many, or as a class for expanded clones.

cdr3_nt cdr3_aa d_call cdr3_length v_call clone_size j_call
TGTGCCAGTAGACGCCCCGGGACAGGGAACACCGGGGAGCTGTTTTTT CASRRPGTGNTGELFF TRBD1 16 TRBV19 - TRBJ2-2
TGTGCCAGCAGCTTAGGAAATTCACCCCTCCACTTT CASSLGNSPLHF - 12 TRBV7-9 - TRBJ1-6
TGTGCCAGCAGCCCGGGGGCGGGGAATCGGGACGAGCAGTACTTC CASSPGAGNRDEQYF - 15 TRBV7-2 - TRBJ2-7
TGCGCCAGCAGTGTTGAGGGGGGTACGACTGAAGCTTTCTTT CASSVEGGTTEAFF - 14 TRBV10-1 - TRBJ1-1
TGTGCCTGGACGGGACAGCTTAGTCTCTACGAGCAGTACTTC CAWTGQLSLYEQYF TRBD1 14 TRBV30 - TRBJ2-7
TGTGCCAGTAGTAGGCAGGGTTTAGGCCAGCCCCAGCATTTT CASSRQGLGQPQHF - 14 TRBV19 - TRBJ1-5
TGTGCCAGCAGCCTCAGACGGCGAGCCAAAAACATTCAGTACTTC CASSLRRRAKNIQYF - 15 TRBV25-1 - TRBJ2-4
TGTGCCAGCAGCCAAGACCTCTCTGGAAACACCATATATTTT CASSQDLSGNTIYF - 14 TRBV14 few TRBJ1-3
TGCGCCAGCAGCCAAGATGGTATTTTTGGGGCTGGCTACACCTTC CASSQDGIFGAGYTF - 15 TRBV4-1 - TRBJ1-2
TGTGCCAGCAGTTTGGGTAGGGACAGGGGAAACAATGAGCAGTTCTTC CASSLGRDRGNNEQFF TRBD1 16 TRBV27 once TRBJ2-1
TGTGCCAGCAGTGATGACCTGACAGGAAAGTTCTTC CASSDDLTGKFF - 12 TRBV2 - TRBJ2-1
TGTGCCAGCAGTGTCTTGATAGGGGTGAAAGATACGCAGTATTTT CASSVLIGVKDTQYF - 15 TRBV28 once TRBJ2-3
TGTGCCAGCAGGATCAATCAGCCCCAGCATTTT CASRINQPQHF - 11 TRBV6-1 - TRBJ1-5
TGCGCCAGCAGCTTGGGTGCCAAGAAGGCAGATACGCAGTATTTT CASSLGAKKADTQYF - 15 TRBV5-1 - TRBJ2-3
TGTGCCAGCTCAGGGGGCAACTATGGCTACACCTTC CASSGGNYGYTF TRBD1 12 TRBV2 once TRBJ1-2
TGTGCCAGCAGTTTAGTGGGACCCCCACAAGAGACCCAGTACTTC CASSLVGPPQETQYF - 15 TRBV27 - TRBJ2-5
TGCGCCAGCAGCTTGGCAGGGGTAAAATACGAGCAGTACTTC CASSLAGVKYEQYF - 14 TRBV5-1 - TRBJ2-7
TGTGCCAGCAGCTTAGGAGGGTATGGCTACACCTTC CASSLGGYGYTF - 12 TRBV11-3 few TRBJ1-2
TGTGCCACCAGCAGTTCGGGGGCGAATGAGCAGTTCTTC CATSSSGANEQFF - 13 TRBV15 - TRBJ2-1
TGTGCCAGCAGCAGCGGGACAGGGGCAAGCAATCAGCCCCAGCATTTT CASSSGTGASNQPQHF TRBD1 16 TRBV5-6 - TRBJ1-5
TGTGCCAGCAGCTCCTTTGCGGGGGTAGAGACCCAGTACTTC CASSSFAGVETQYF TRBD2 14 TRBV7-9 few TRBJ2-5
TGTGCCAGCAGTGATGTCAGGGGTGATGGCCGATTT CASSDVRGDGRF - 12 TRBV6-1 - TRBJ1-1
TGTGCCACCAGCAGAGATCAGGGACCGGCAGATACGCAGTATTTT CATSRDQGPADTQYF - 15 TRBV15 - TRBJ2-3
TGTGCCAGCAGAAGACAGGGGGCTACGCAGTATTTT CASRRQGATQYF TRBD1 12 TRBV7-2 - TRBJ2-3
TGTGCCAGTAGTATATTGCGGCACAGCGGTGAAGCTTTCTTT CASSILRHSGEAFF - 14 TRBV19 medium-sized TRBJ1-1
TGTGCCAGCAGCCTAGACAGGGCAGATCAGCCCCAGCATTTT CASSLDRADQPQHF TRBD1 14 TRBV5-4 - TRBJ1-5
TGTGCCAGCAGTAGAATACAGGGGCATCAGCCCCAGCATTTT CASSRIQGHQPQHF TRBD1 14 TRBV2 - TRBJ1-5
TGCGCCAGCAGCCCGGGCCTCATTCTGTACTTC CASSPGLILYF - 11 TRBV5-1 - TRBJ2-5
TGTGCCGTATCGGGACAGCACAATTCACCCCTCCACTTT CAVSGQHNSPLHF TRBD1 13 TRBV30 few TRBJ1-6
TGCGCCACCAGACAGGGCGCGGGGGGGCCCAACACAGATACGCAGTATTTT CATRQGAGGPNTDTQYF TRBD2 17 TRBV10-2 once TRBJ2-3
TGCAGCGTACCGGGGCTGTTGGGCTTGACCGGGGAGCTGTTTTTT CSVPGLLGLTGELFF - 15 TRBV29-1 - TRBJ2-2
TGTGCCAGCAGTACCACAGGACTCTCCTACGAGCAGTACTTC CASSTTGLSYEQYF - 14 TRBV27 - TRBJ2-7
TGCGCCAGCAGCCAAGAAGGCAGCCGGAACACTGAAGCTTTCTTT CASSQEGSRNTEAFF - 15 TRBV4-1 few TRBJ1-1
TGTGCCAGCAGTGAATCAGGGGGCTTTGGCTACACCTTC CASSESGGFGYTF TRBD1 13 TRBV6-1 - TRBJ1-2
TGTGCCAGCAGCCTCGGGGGCGGGCCACCCCTCCACTTT CASSLGGGPPLHF - 13 TRBV5-5 few TRBJ1-6
TGTGCCAGCAGCCAACCGGACAGGGACAACGAGCAGTACTTC CASSQPDRDNEQYF TRBD1 14 TRBV5-4 - TRBJ2-7
TGTGCCAGTAGTCCCCGGACTAGCCAGGGAATCGAGACCCAGTACTTC CASSPRTSQGIETQYF TRBD2 16 TRBV19 - TRBJ2-5
TGCGCCAGCAGAGGGGGGGTGTTAGAGGATACGCAGTATTTT CASRGGVLEDTQYF - 14 TRBV10-2 - TRBJ2-3
TGTGCCAGCAGCTCCCAGGGGCGAGTCGCTGAAGCTTTCTTT CASSSQGRVAEAFF - 14 TRBV6-5 - TRBJ1-1
TGCGCCAGCAGCCAAGTGGGGGCGAGGCACACCATATATTTT CASSQVGARHTIYF - 14 TRBV4-3 few TRBJ1-3
TGTGCCAGCAGCTTAGCTGGGGGGGCCCTTAGAAATGAGCAGTTCTTC CASSLAGGALRNEQFF - 16 TRBV7-2 - TRBJ2-1
TGTGCCAGCAGCTGGGGGATGGCCGAGCAGTACTTC CASSWGMAEQYF - 12 TRBV7-2 - TRBJ2-7
TGTGCCAGCAGCCGTACCCAGGGATACGAGCAGTACTTC CASSRTQGYEQYF - 13 TRBV7-8 - TRBJ2-7
TGTGCCAGCAGCCCGGGACTAGCGGGGAACGATGAGCAGTTCTTC CASSPGLAGNDEQFF TRBD2 15 TRBV11-3 - TRBJ2-1
TGTGCCAGCAGCCGTAATCCACAGGGCCCTAACTATGGCTACACCTTC CASSRNPQGPNYGYTF - 16 TRBV7-2 - TRBJ1-2
TGCGCCAGCAGCCAAGATGATGGCGCGGGGGGGGACTATGGCTACACCTTC CASSQDDGAGGDYGYTF - 17 TRBV4-1 - TRBJ1-2